This T cell receptor (beta chain) was profiled in a study of cytomegalovirus exposure and HLA in healthy donors. Use of 60 Vbeta and 13 Jbeta primers characterized the PCR. Assay: immunoSEQ multiplex PCR; the TCRdb copy retains only in-frame clones and omits some. Of under 90,000 clones in the sample, about 71% were seen once. Germline CDR1 is MDHEN and CDR2 is SYDVKM. The CDR3 is 13 amino acids. The V end lost 2 bases, the J end lost 4 bases, and 8 bases lay between the germline ends. Study-wide results and caveats: Donors belonging to an Asian-associated ancestry cluster reportedly showed fewer N-insertions in productive TCRs than the 666-donor mean, according to what a later analysis found. There were a few CMV-associated chains whose specificity for CMV antigens was confirmed in vitro.

About this clone: Its specificity is unknown.

J is TRBJ1-2 and V is TRBV28; a weak D match, TRBD1 (5 bases). This sequence was found in a woman aged 50 to 65 in good health and CMV-seropositive. The sequenced sample was PBMCs. Here the CDR3 reads CASSLTGLYGYTF. CDR3 in DNA: TGTGCCAGCAGTTTAACAGGCCTCTATGGCTACACCTTC.